A selection of T cell receptor beta chains follows, all from one sample in a study of naive and memory T cell subsets. MiXCR was run by TCRdb on the UMI-ligation and nested PCR reads, yielding one entry per CDR3 protein. Of roughly 80,000 distinct CDR3 sequences in the sample, around 9% were seen once. Sequencing was performed on naive CD8+ T cells from blood. The receptors were gathered from a human donor in good health. CDR3s include the opening cysteine and the closing phenylalanine or tryptophan. A D gene is named only where the DNA matches it firmly. A clone size is listed for some rows: how often the clone was seen (once, few, many), or a class if it is expanded.

clone_size: few
j_call: TRBJ1-3
d_call: .
cdr3_length: 18
v_call: TRBV4-3
cdr3_nt: TGCGCCAGCAGCCCGCGAAGACCTAACGTAGTTGCAGGAAACACCATATATTTT
cdr3_aa: CASSPRRPNVVAGNTIYF

clone_size: many
j_call: TRBJ2-7
d_call: TRBD2
cdr3_length: 13
v_call: TRBV7-2
cdr3_nt: TGTGCCAGCAGCTGGGGACTAGCGAACGAGCAGTACTTC
cdr3_aa: CASSWGLANEQYF

clone_size: many
j_call: TRBJ2-5
d_call: .
cdr3_length: 14
v_call: TRBV29-1
cdr3_nt: TGCAGCGTTGGACGACAGGCTACCCAAGAGACCCAGTACTTC
cdr3_aa: CSVGRQATQETQYF

clone_size: .
j_call: TRBJ1-5
d_call: .
cdr3_length: 15
v_call: TRBV5-5
cdr3_nt: TGTGCCAGCAGCTTAAGGGTTGGCCCTAATCAGCCCCAGCATTTT
cdr3_aa: CASSLRVGPNQPQHF

clone_size: many
j_call: TRBJ2-7
d_call: TRBD2
cdr3_length: 16
v_call: TRBV27
cdr3_nt: TGTGCCAGCAGTTCAGGCCCTCTAGCGGGCGCCTACGAGCAGTACTTC
cdr3_aa: CASSSGPLAGAYEQYF

clone_size: .
j_call: TRBJ1-4
d_call: .
cdr3_length: 14
v_call: TRBV5-6
cdr3_nt: TGTGCCAGCAGCTTGGAGGGGGAGTATGAAAAACTGTTTTTT
cdr3_aa: CASSLEGEYEKLFF

clone_size: .
j_call: TRBJ1-2
d_call: .
cdr3_length: 16
v_call: TRBV10-3
cdr3_nt: TGTGCCATCAGTGTTTTGGTTGGGGAGAGGGACTATGGCTACACCTTC
cdr3_aa: CAISVLVGERDYGYTF

clone_size: few
j_call: TRBJ2-7
d_call: .
cdr3_length: 16
v_call: TRBV3-1
cdr3_nt: TGTGCCAGCAGCCAGCCCCCGACGGACGCCACCTACGAGCAGTACTTC
cdr3_aa: CASSQPPTDATYEQYF

clone_size: few
j_call: TRBJ2-1
d_call: .
cdr3_length: 13
v_call: TRBV11-2
cdr3_nt: TGTGCCAGCAGCACGAGCCTAGCAAATGAGCAGTTCTTC
cdr3_aa: CASSTSLANEQFF

clone_size: many
j_call: TRBJ2-1
d_call: TRBD2
cdr3_length: 15
v_call: TRBV6-2/TRBV6-3
cdr3_nt: TGTGCCAGCAGTACAGGACTAGCGGGAGAAAATGAGCAGTTCTTC
cdr3_aa: CASSTGLAGENEQFF

clone_size: .
j_call: TRBJ1-1
d_call: .
cdr3_length: 14
v_call: TRBV27
cdr3_nt: TGTGCCAGCAGTCAACAGGCCTCGAACACTGAAGCTTTCTTT
cdr3_aa: CASSQQASNTEAFF

clone_size: few
j_call: TRBJ2-3
d_call: .
cdr3_length: 13
v_call: TRBV7-7
cdr3_nt: TGTGCCAGCAGCCCGCCGGGGACAGATACGCAGTATTTT
cdr3_aa: CASSPPGTDTQYF

clone_size: few
j_call: TRBJ2-1
d_call: .
cdr3_length: 15
v_call: TRBV6-1
cdr3_nt: TGTGCCAGCAGTGAACTAGCACCCACCGGGGATGAGCAGTTCTTC
cdr3_aa: CASSELAPTGDEQFF

clone_size: few
j_call: TRBJ2-3
d_call: TRBD2
cdr3_length: 17
v_call: TRBV28
cdr3_nt: TGTGCCAGCAGTTCCGGGGAGGGGACTAGCGGGACATATACGCAGTATTTT
cdr3_aa: CASSSGEGTSGTYTQYF

clone_size: .
j_call: TRBJ2-1
d_call: .
cdr3_length: 13
v_call: TRBV27
cdr3_nt: TGTGCCAGCATGGGGCAGGGGATGAATGAGCAGTTCTTC
cdr3_aa: CASMGQGMNEQFF

clone_size: .
j_call: TRBJ2-7
d_call: .
cdr3_length: 16
v_call: TRBV2
cdr3_nt: TGTGCCAGCAGTAAACGGTCGGGCCTCGGAAACTACGAGCAGTACTTC
cdr3_aa: CASSKRSGLGNYEQYF

clone_size: few
j_call: TRBJ2-7
d_call: TRBD2
cdr3_length: 16
v_call: TRBV7-2
cdr3_nt: TGTGCCAGCAGCCCAGGACTAGCGGGAGGGCCTCCCGAGCAGTACTTC
cdr3_aa: CASSPGLAGGPPEQYF

clone_size: many
j_call: TRBJ2-3
d_call: .
cdr3_length: 16
v_call: TRBV11-2
cdr3_nt: TGTGCCAGCAGCTTAGATGGGACTTCTCGGTCAGATACGCAGTATTTT
cdr3_aa: CASSLDGTSRSDTQYF

clone_size: many
j_call: TRBJ1-6
d_call: TRBD1
cdr3_length: 19
v_call: TRBV25-1
cdr3_nt: TGTGCCAGCAGAACATCGACAGGGGGGGTGAGCTCCTATAATTCACCCCTCCACTTT
cdr3_aa: CASRTSTGGVSSYNSPLHF

clone_size: few
j_call: TRBJ1-2
d_call: .
cdr3_length: 11
v_call: TRBV6-1
cdr3_nt: TGTGCCCTATCGGGACTCTATGGCTACACCTTC
cdr3_aa: CALSGLYGYTF

clone_size: few
j_call: TRBJ2-5
d_call: TRBD1
cdr3_length: 15
v_call: TRBV9
cdr3_nt: TGTGCCAGCAGCAAGGGGGACAGGGGATTGGAGACCCAGTACTTC
cdr3_aa: CASSKGDRGLETQYF

clone_size: many
j_call: TRBJ1-3
d_call: .
cdr3_length: 14
v_call: TRBV7-9
cdr3_nt: TGTGCCAGCAGCTCGGACAGCTCTGGAAACACCATATATTTT
cdr3_aa: CASSSDSSGNTIYF

clone_size: few
j_call: TRBJ1-1
d_call: .
cdr3_length: 14
v_call: TRBV7-8
cdr3_nt: TGTGCCAGCAGCTTAGTAGGGTTGTCGCGAGAAGCTTTCTTT
cdr3_aa: CASSLVGLSREAFF

clone_size: .
j_call: TRBJ2-3
d_call: .
cdr3_length: 15
v_call: TRBV10-1
cdr3_nt: TGCGCCAGCAGTGAGTCTAACGGGGGCGGAGATACGCAGTATTTT
cdr3_aa: CASSESNGGGDTQYF

clone_size: .
j_call: TRBJ2-4
d_call: .
cdr3_length: 16
v_call: TRBV28
cdr3_nt: TGTGCCAGCAGTCCGACCATCACCCGGTCCAAAAACATTCAGTACTTC
cdr3_aa: CASSPTITRSKNIQYF